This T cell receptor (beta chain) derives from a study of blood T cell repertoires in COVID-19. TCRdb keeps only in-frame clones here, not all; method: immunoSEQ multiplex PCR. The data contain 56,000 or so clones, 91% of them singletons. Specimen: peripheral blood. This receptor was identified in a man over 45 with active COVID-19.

The CDR3 sequence: CASSPTGYYGYTF. The DNA of the CDR3 is TGTGCCAGCAGTCCGACAGGGTACTATGGCTACACCTTC. This chain connects TRBV28 to TRBJ1-2, with 7 bases matching TRBD1. The CDR3 extends over 13 amino acids. With V trimmed by 5 bases and J by 3 bases, 3 bases remained unmatched. Germline values: CDR1 MDHEN, CDR2 SYDVKM.